This T cell receptor beta chain was observed in a study of blood T cell repertoires in COVID-19. The wider study: Samples representing acute and convalescent COVID-19 were sourced from the United States, Italy and Spain.

Assay: immunoSEQ multiplex PCR; the TCRdb copy retains only in-frame clones and omits some. Counted here are 10,000 or so clones, approximately 82% occurring once; the ten biggest clones make up about an eighth. The length of the CDR3 is 12 residues. Trimming took 0 bases from V and 7 from J, leaving 4 bases between them. CDR1 is SGDLS and CDR2 is YYNGEE in the germline V gene. The material sequenced was peripheral blood. This sequence was found in a human donor in a cohort sampled during active COVID-19. This sequence joins TRBV9 and TRBJ2-2; D not certain. CDR3 bases: TGTGCCAGCAGCGTAGCTTTCGGGGAGCTGTTTTTT. It encodes CASSVAFGELFF.